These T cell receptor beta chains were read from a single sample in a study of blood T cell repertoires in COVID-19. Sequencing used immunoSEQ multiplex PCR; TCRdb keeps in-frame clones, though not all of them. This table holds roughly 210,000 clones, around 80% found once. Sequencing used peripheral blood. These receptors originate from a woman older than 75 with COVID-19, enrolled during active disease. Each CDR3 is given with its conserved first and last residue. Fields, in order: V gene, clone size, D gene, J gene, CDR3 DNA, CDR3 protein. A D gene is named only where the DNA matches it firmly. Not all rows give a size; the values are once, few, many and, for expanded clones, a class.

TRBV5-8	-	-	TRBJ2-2	TGTGCCAGCAGCGGCGGCCACTTCGCGAACACCGGGGAGCTGTTTTTT	CASSGGHFANTGELFF
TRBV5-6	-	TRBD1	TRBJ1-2	TGTGCCAGCAGCGCCCGGACAGGGGGAAGGTATGGCTACACCTTC	CASSARTGGRYGYTF
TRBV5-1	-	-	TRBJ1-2	TGCGCCAGCAGCTTGACAGGGATGGGATATGGCTACACCTTC	CASSLTGMGYGYTF
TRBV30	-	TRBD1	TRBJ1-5	TGTGCCGGACAGGGACAGGGGGCAGGGCAGCCCCAGCATTTT	CAGQGQGAGQPQHF
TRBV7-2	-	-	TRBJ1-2	TGTGCCAGCAGCTTAGAACTTTCTAACTATGGCTACACCTTC	CASSLELSNYGYTF
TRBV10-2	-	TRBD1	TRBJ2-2	TGCGCCAGCGTATCCGGGACAGGGTCCACCGGGGAGCTGTTTTTT	CASVSGTGSTGELFF
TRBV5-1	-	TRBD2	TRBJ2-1	TGCGCCAGCAGCACCAAGGGCGCGGGGGGGCCCTACAATGAGCAGTTCTTC	CASSTKGAGGPYNEQFF
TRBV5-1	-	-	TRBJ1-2	TGCGCCCGCAGCTTGGGGGGGGGCGCGAATGGCTACACCTTC	CARSLGGGANGYTF
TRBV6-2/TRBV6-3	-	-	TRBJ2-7	TGTGCCAGCAGTTCGACAGCCCAAGCCCCCTACGAGCAGTACTTC	CASSSTAQAPYEQYF
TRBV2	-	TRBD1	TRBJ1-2	TGTGCCAGCAGTCCTTCGACAGGGACAACTGCTCTTCGGGACTTC	CASSPSTGTTALRDF
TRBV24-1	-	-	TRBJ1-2	TGTGCCACCAGTGATGAGAGATACTATGGCTACACCTTC	CATSDERYYGYTF
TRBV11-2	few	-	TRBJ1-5	TGTGCCAGCAGCTCCGACAGTGGGCCCCAGCATTTT	CASSSDSGPQHF
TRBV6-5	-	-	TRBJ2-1	TGTGCCAGCAGGCCCCCGGAGGGGGGGCCGGATGAGCAGTTCTTC	CASRPPEGGPDEQFF
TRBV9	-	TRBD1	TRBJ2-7	TGTGCCAGCAGCCCACCGGGACAGTACAACGAGCAGTACTTC	CASSPPGQYNEQYF
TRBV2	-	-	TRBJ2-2	TGTGCCAGCAGCAGGGCTTACACCGGGGAGCTGTTTTTT	CASSRAYTGELFF
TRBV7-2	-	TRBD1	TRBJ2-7	TGTGCCAGCAGCTACAGGGGTACCCACGAGCAGTACTTC	CASSYRGTHEQYF
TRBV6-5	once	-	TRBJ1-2	TGTGCCAGCCGGGATCTAACTTATGGCTACACCTTC	CASRDLTYGYTF
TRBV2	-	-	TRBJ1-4	TGTGCCAGCAGTGATTGGGAGGGCTCAACTAATGAAAAACTGTTTTTT	CASSDWEGSTNEKLFF
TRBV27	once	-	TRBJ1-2	TGTGCCAGCAGGAGTACGGGGTCCAACTATGGCTACACCTTC	CASRSTGSNYGYTF
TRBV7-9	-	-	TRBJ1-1	TGTGCCAGCAGCCCCTCAGGGACTGAAGCTTTCTTT	CASSPSGTEAFF
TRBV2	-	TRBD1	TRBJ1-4	TGTGCCAGCAGGAGACAGGGAGTGGGTGTAGAAAAACTGTTTTTT	CASRRQGVGVEKLFF
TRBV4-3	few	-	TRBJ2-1	TGCGCCAGCAGCCAAGAAACGGGGTTCACACACAATGAGCAGTTCTTC	CASSQETGFTHNEQFF
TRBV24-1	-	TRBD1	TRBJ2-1	TGTGCCACCAGTGGAGGGGGCGCGAGGAATGAGCAGTTCTTC	CATSGGGARNEQFF
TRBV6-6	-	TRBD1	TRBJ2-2	TGTGCCAGCAGTTCAAGGGGGCAAGGCGGGGAGCTGTTTTTT	CASSSRGQGGELFF
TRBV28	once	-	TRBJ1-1	TGTGCCAGCAGTTTTCAAGGAGTTAACACTGAAGCTTTCTTT	CASSFQGVNTEAFF
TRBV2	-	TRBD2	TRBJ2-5	TGTGCCAGCAGTGCCCCCCCCTCTAGCGGCCAAGAGACCCAGTACTTC	CASSAPPSSGQETQYF